The clone carrying this T cell receptor (beta chain) was counted only a few times. Antigen unknown. V was cut by 4 bases and J by 7 bases, with 7 bases left in between. CDR1 is ENHRY, CDR2 SYGVKD, per germline. This CDR3 has 11 amino acids. Documented treatment: oral pan-JAK inhibitor, 5-10 mg twice daily. Samples from alopecia areata patients were lesional scalp punch biopsies and peripheral blood. The data derive from a study of CD8+ T cells in alopecia areata. Overall study findings and caveats: Scalp sequencing captures resident alphabeta T cells of normal skin too. While tofacitinib was given, many expanded lesional clones persisted in scalp and blood.

cDNA prepared by RNA extraction and subsequent reverse transcription served as the template for sequencing. Sequenced by immunoSEQ multiplex PCR; TCRdb stores in-frame clones only, minus some. The sample lists some 190,000 clones; approximately 67% were seen once. Material: CD4+ T cells sorted from blood, obtained between weeks 47 and 50, from a patient treated with tofacitinib. This TCR was sampled from a human donor with alopecia areata. The chain links TRBV10-3 to TRBJ1-2; no firm D call. The CDR3 region has the DNA TGTGCCATCAGTGGAGGGTTTGGCTACACCTTC. It encodes CAISGGFGYTF.